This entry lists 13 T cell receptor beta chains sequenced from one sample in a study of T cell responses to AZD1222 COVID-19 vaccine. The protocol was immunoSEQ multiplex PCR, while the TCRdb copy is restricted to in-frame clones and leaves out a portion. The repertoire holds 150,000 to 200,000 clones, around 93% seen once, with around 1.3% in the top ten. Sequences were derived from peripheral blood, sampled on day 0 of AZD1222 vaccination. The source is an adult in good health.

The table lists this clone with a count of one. The DNA of the CDR3 is TGCGCCAGCAGCTTGGGACAGCCTAATGAAAAACTGTTTTTT. It specifies CASSLGQPNEKLFF. V usage is TRBV5-1 and J usage is TRBJ1-4; a possible D gene is TRBD1 (5 bases). The germline V gene has CDR1 SGHRS and CDR2 YFSETQ. This CDR3 has 14 amino acids. Trimming cost V 0 bases and J 3 bases, with 6 bases left between them.

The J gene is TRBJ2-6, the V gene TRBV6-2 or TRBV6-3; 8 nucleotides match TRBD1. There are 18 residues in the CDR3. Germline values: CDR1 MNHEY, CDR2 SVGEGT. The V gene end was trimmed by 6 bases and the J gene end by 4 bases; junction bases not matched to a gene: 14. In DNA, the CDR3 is TGTGCCAGCAGATACATTGGACAGGGATTACAAGGGGCCAACGTCCTGACTTTC. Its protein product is CASRYIGQGLQGANVLTF.

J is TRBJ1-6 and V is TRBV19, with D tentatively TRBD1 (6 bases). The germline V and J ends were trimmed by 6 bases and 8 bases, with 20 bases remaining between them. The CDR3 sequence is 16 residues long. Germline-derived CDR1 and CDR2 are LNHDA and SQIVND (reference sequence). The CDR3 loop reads CASRTTSAGDHSPLHF. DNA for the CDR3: TGTGCCAGTAGGACAACCTCGGCAGGGGATCATTCACCCCTCCACTTT.

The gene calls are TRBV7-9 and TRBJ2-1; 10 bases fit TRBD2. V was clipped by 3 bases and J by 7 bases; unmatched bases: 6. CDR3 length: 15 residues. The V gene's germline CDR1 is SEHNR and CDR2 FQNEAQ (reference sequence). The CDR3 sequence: CASSLEASGGNEQFF. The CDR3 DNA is TGTGCCAGCAGCTTGGAGGCTAGCGGGGGAAATGAGCAGTTCTTC. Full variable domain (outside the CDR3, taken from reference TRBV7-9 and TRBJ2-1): DTGVSQNPRHKITKRGQNVTFRCDPISEHNRLYWYRQTLGQGPEFLTYFQNEAQLEKSRLLSDRFSAERPKGSFSTLEIQRTEQGDSAMYLCASSLEASGGNEQFFGPGTRLTVL.

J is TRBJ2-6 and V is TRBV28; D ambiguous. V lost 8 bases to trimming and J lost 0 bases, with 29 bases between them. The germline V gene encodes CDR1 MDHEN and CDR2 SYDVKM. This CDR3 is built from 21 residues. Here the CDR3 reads CASQQTRPRPIIPSGANVLTF. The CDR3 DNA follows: TGTGCCAGCCAGCAAACTCGTCCACGGCCTATTATCCCCTCTGGGGCCAACGTCCTGACTTTC.

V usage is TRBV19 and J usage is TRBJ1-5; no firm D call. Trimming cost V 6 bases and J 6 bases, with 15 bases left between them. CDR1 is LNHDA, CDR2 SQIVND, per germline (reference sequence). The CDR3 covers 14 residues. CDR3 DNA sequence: TGTGCCAGTAGATCGGGAGGAGATATTCAGCCCCAGCATTTT. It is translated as CASRSGGDIQPQHF.

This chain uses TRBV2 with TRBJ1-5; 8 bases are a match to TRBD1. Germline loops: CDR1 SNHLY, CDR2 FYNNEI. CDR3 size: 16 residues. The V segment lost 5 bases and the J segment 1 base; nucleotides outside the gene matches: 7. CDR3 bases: TGTGCCAGCAGTTGGACAGGGCGGGGAAGCAATCAGCCCCAGCATTTT. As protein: CASSWTGRGSNQPQHF.

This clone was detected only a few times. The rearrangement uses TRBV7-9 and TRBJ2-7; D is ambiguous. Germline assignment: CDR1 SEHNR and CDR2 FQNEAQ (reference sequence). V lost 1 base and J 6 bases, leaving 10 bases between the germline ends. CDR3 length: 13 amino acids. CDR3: CASSLDLASEQYF. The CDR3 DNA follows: TGTGCCAGCAGCTTAGATCTGGCTTCCGAGCAGTACTTC.

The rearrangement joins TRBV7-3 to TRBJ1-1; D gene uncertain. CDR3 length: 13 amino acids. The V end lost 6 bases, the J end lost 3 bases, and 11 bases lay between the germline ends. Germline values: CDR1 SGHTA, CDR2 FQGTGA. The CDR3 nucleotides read TGTGCCAGCAGACTAACGGCGGACACTGAAGCTTTCTTT. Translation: CASRLTADTEAFF. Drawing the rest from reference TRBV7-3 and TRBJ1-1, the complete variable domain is GAGVSQTPSNKVTEKGKYVELRCDPISGHTALYWYRQSLGQGPEFLIYFQGTGAADDSGLPNDRFFAVRPEGSVSTLKIQRTERGDSAVYLCASRLTADTEAFFGQGTRLTVV.

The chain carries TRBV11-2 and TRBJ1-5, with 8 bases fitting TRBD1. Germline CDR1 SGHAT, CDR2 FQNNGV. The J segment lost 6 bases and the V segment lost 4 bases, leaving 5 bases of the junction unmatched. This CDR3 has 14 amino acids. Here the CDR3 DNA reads TGTGCCAGCAGCTCACGTACAGGGGGTCAGCCCCAGCATTTT. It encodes CASSSRTGGQPQHF.

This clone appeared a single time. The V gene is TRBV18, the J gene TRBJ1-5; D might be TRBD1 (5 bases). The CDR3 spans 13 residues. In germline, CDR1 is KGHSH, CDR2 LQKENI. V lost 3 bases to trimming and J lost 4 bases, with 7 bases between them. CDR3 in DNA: TGTGCCAGCTCACCGGGGCAGAATCAGCCCCAGCATTTT. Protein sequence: CASSPGQNQPQHF.

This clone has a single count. CDR3 bases: TGTGCCAGCAGCCCCTTGGGGGGAAACATTCAGTACTTC. Translation gives CASSPLGGNIQYF. The rearrangement uses TRBV6-6 and TRBJ2-4; possibly TRBD2 for D (6 bases). V was cut by 6 bases and J by 6 bases, with 12 bases left in between. Germline V gene lookup returns CDR1 MNHNY and CDR2 SVGAGI (reference sequence). The CDR3 runs to 13 residues.

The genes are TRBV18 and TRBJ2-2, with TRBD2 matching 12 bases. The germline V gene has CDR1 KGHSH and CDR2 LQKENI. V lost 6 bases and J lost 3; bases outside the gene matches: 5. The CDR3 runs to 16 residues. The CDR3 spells CASSPLAGGDTGELFF. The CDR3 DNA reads TGTGCCAGCTCCCCCCTAGCGGGAGGGGACACCGGGGAGCTGTTTTTT. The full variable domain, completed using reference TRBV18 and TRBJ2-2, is NAGVMQNPRHLVRRRGQEARLRCSPMKGHSHVYWYRQLPEEGLKFMVYLQKENIIDESGMPKERFSAEFPKEGPSILRIQQVVRGDSAAYFCASSPLAGGDTGELFFGEGSRLTVL.